The 14 T cell receptor beta chains below come from one sample, sequenced in a study of human T cells and chemical hapten exposure. Regarding time point: patch test 3, about 24 weeks after DPC sensitization. Treatment defined: therapeutic diphenylcyclopropenone sensitization with weekly scalp DPC. TCRdb re-called the RACE reads with MiXCR, one entry per CDR3 protein. Here the sample spans around 130,000 distinct CDR3 sequences, approximately 10% being singletons. The sample here was whole blood, taken in connection with sensitization to the hapten diphenylcyclopropenone (DPC). Every receptor here comes from a woman in her fifties or sixties with alopecia areata. Some clones in this sample may be carry-over from other donors' samples.

This clonotype was seen repeatedly, ten times or more. The CDR3 sequence: CASSLQGKETQYF. The CDR3 region has the DNA TGTGCCAGCAGCCTACAGGGGAAAGAGACCCAGTACTTC. This chain uses TRBV14 with TRBJ2-5, with 7 bases lining up with TRBD1. With V trimmed by 4 bases and J by 3 bases, 2 bases remained unmatched. Germline V CDR1 and CDR2: SGHDN, FVKESK. This CDR3 comprises 13 residues.

The chain is built from TRBV6-5 and TRBJ1-1, with D possibly being TRBD1 (5 bases). The CDR3 covers 15 residues. Germline V gene sequence: CDR1 MNHEY, CDR2 SVGAGI. Trimming took off 6 bases at V and 1 base at J, with 15 bases between the two ends. CDR3 sequence reads: CASRSLRASNTEAFF. The CDR3 coding sequence is TGTGCCAGCAGATCTCTCAGGGCGTCGAACACTGAAGCTTTCTTT.

This clonotype turned up a few times. The chain is built from TRBV19 and TRBJ1-5, with 7 positions matching TRBD1. The germline CDR1 and CDR2 sequences are LNHDA and SQIVND (reference sequence). CDR3 length: 14 residues. V trimming: 7 bases; J trimming: 5 bases; junction bases outside the gene matches: 8. The CDR3 coding sequence is TGTGCCAGTAATACGGGACAGCTTGATCAGCCCCAGCATTTT. It encodes CASNTGQLDQPQHF.

This clonotype has a count of ten or more. V and J are TRBV6-1 and TRBJ2-7, with 13 bases aligning to TRBD2. J lost 4 bases, V lost 2 bases, and 5 bases had no gene match. Germline V gene data show CDR1 as MNHNS and CDR2 as SASEGT. This CDR3 is built from 16 residues. The CDR3 protein is CASSELGLAGEYEQYF. The CDR3 nucleotides read TGTGCCAGCAGTGAATTAGGACTAGCGGGAGAATACGAGCAGTACTTC.

The genes are TRBV7-8 and TRBJ2-1; 11 bases fit TRBD2. Germline CDR1 is SGHVS and CDR2 is FQNEAQ. The CDR3 consists of 15 residues. Trimming at V came to 5 bases and at J to 12 bases, leaving 12 bases not matched to a gene. CDR3 sequence reads: CASSPPAISGGGQFF. Written as DNA, the CDR3 is TGTGCCAGCAGCCCCCCAGCGATTAGCGGGGGGGGGCAGTTCTTC.

J is TRBJ1-4 and V is TRBV27; maybe TRBD1 (5 bases). From germline, CDR1 is MNHEY and CDR2 SMNVEV (reference sequence). Trimming took off 5 bases at V and 0 bases at J, with 13 bases between the two ends. This CDR3 spans 16 amino acids. The CDR3 sequence is CASSIGAGSTNEKLFF. CDR3 sequence (DNA): TGTGCCAGCAGTATCGGCGCAGGGTCAACTAATGAAAAACTGTTTTTT.

As regards this clonotype: This clone may be a read error of a much larger clone one base away. V usage is TRBV12-3 or TRBV12-4 and J usage is TRBJ1-2; TRBD1 aligns across 7 bases. The V gene end was trimmed by 5 bases and the J gene end by 6 bases; junction bases not matched to a gene: 6. The CDR3 extends over 13 amino acids. This CDR3 reads CASSQQGFDGYTF. DNA of the CDR3: TGTGCCAGCAGTCAACAGGGGTTCGATGGCTACACCTTC.

This chain joins TRBV29-1 and TRBJ1-2; D remains unclear. This CDR3 has 11 amino acids. Trimming took 3 bases from V and 4 from J, leaving 6 bases between them. CDR1 SQVTM and CDR2 ANQGSEA come from the germline V gene. The CDR3 is CSVDSGYGYTF. CDR3 nucleotide sequence: TGCAGCGTTGACAGCGGCTATGGCTACACCTTC.

This clonotype came up many times. The CDR3 sequence is CSARELVQGLHEQYF. CDR3 nucleotides: TGCAGTGCTAGAGAATTGGTCCAGGGATTACACGAGCAGTACTTC. This chain uses TRBV20-1 with TRBJ2-7; maybe TRBD1 (5 bases). The CDR3 extends over 15 amino acids. Trimming left V 0 bases short and J 5 bases short, with 17 bases between. In germline, CDR1 is DFQATT, CDR2 SNEGSKA (reference sequence).

This clonotype has only a few counts. The chain couples TRBV12-3 or TRBV12-4 to TRBJ1-1; D remains ambiguous. This CDR3 spans 13 amino acids. Trimming left V 2 bases short and J 5 bases short, with 9 bases between. For the CDR3, the DNA is TGTGCCAGCAGTTTATGGAGCGAGACTGAAGCTTTCTTT. Encoded protein: CASSLWSETEAFF.

This clonotype has only a few counts. V and J are TRBV19 and TRBJ2-1; 10 bases fit TRBD2. Germline V gene sequence: CDR1 LNHDA, CDR2 SQIVND (reference sequence). V lost 6 bases to trimming and J lost 4 bases; unmatched junction nucleotides: 12. The CDR3 has 17 amino acids. In nucleotides, the CDR3 is TGTGCCAGTAGCAGTATGCTAGCGGGAGTGAATTACAATGAGCAGTTCTTC. Its translation is CASSSMLAGVNYNEQFF.

This sequence joins TRBV12-3 or TRBV12-4 and TRBJ1-3, with D possibly being TRBD1 (5 bases). CDR3 size: 14 residues. V gave up 5 bases and J gave up 4 bases, with 12 bases separating them. The CDR3 nucleotides read TGTGCCAGCAGTAGACAGACGACGGGAAACACCATATATTTT. This codes for CASSRQTTGNTIYF.

This clonotype was detected a few times. The chain combines TRBV29-1 with TRBJ2-1, with TRBD2 as a possible D gene (5 bases). The CDR3 is 17 amino acids. Germline V gene lookup returns CDR1 SQVTM and CDR2 ANQGSEA. The V end was cut by 0 bases, the J end by 3 bases, with 18 bases between. In DNA, the CDR3 is TGCAGCGTTGAAGATCACAATGGAGGACTGCTCTACAATGAGCAGTTCTTC. It translates to CSVEDHNGGLLYNEQFF.

This clonotype came up a few times. The chain uses TRBV20-1 and TRBJ2-1; TRBD2 might be the D (6 bases). The V end was cut by 6 bases, the J end by 0 bases, with 15 bases between. The CDR3 runs 15 residues. In germline, CDR1 is DFQATT, CDR2 SNEGSKA (reference sequence). CDR3 sequence: CSAKEAGLSYNEQFF. The CDR3 DNA is TGCAGTGCGAAGGAAGCGGGCCTCTCCTACAATGAGCAGTTCTTC.